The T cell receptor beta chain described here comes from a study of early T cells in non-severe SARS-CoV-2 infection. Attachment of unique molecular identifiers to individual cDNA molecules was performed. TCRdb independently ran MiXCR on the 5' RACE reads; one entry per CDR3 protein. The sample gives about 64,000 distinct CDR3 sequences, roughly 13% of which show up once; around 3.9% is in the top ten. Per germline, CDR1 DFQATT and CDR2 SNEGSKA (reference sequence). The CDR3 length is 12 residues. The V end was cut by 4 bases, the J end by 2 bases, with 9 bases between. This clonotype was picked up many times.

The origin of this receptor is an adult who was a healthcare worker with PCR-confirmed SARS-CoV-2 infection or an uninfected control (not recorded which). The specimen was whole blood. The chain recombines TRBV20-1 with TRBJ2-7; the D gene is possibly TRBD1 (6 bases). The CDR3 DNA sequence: TGCAGTGCTATTAGGGGGACCTACGAGCAGTACTTC. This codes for CSAIRGTYEQYF.